Reported below is one T cell receptor (beta chain). Original processing methods: Using reference gene primer amplification, nucleated cell counts were estimated. TCRdb keeps only in-frame clones here, not all; method: immunoSEQ multiplex PCR. From that table come the V and J calls and clone size; the DNA was used to work out D and trimming. The table includes 160,000 or so clones, approximately 84% detected once. This entry comes from a study of blood T cell repertoires in COVID-19. On the study more broadly: The United States, Italy and Spain supplied acute and convalescent COVID-19 samples.

This CDR3 spans 16 amino acids. Germline lookup yields CDR1 MNHEY and CDR2 SVGEGT. V gave up 6 bases and J gave up 7 bases; unmatched junction bases: 14. Sequenced: peripheral blood. This sequence joins TRBV6-2 or TRBV6-3 and TRBJ2-1, with 8 nucleotides matching TRBD1. This TCR was recovered from a woman older than 75 with acute or convalescent COVID-19. In nucleotides, the CDR3 is TGTGCCAGCAGCCTAGCCCCCGGACAGGGTGTGAATGAGCAGTTCTTC. It specifies CASSLAPGQGVNEQFF.